This TCR beta chain comes out of a study of post-analysis software for immune sequencing data. For the study at large: The disease courses spanned relapsing-remitting, secondary progressive and progressive-relapsing forms of multiple sclerosis.

V shed 2 bases, J shed 6 bases, and the junction held 9 bases outside the gene matches. This CDR3 contains 16 residues. The germline gives CDR1 MNHEY, CDR2 SVGEGT. Study conclusions and caveats: Relative to controls, patients with multiple sclerosis showed significantly lower normalized Chao1 diversity. Clustering by F measure revealed strong co-clustering among samples prepared together in one batch. Controls had lower frequencies than patients of roughly five TRBV segments, which included TRBV5-6, TRBV5-1 and TRBV20-1.

With regard to this clonotype: The antigen is not known.

Unique molecular identifiers tagged the TCR beta cDNA libraries. The yield from roughly 1 to 10 million T cells was 500,000 or so cDNA molecules in total. MiXCR, run by TCRdb on the PCR reads, gives a single entry per CDR3 protein. The sample includes about 770,000 distinct CDR3 sequences, just over 45% of them seen just once. The source material was blood. This TCR came from a girl under 18 with multiple sclerosis. V gene TRBV6-2 or TRBV6-3 combines with J gene TRBJ2-1, with 8 bases matching TRBD2. CDR3 in amino acids: CASSYGTSGNFNEQFF. The CDR3 coding sequence is TGTGCCAGCAGTTACGGTACTAGCGGAAATTTCAATGAGCAGTTCTTC.